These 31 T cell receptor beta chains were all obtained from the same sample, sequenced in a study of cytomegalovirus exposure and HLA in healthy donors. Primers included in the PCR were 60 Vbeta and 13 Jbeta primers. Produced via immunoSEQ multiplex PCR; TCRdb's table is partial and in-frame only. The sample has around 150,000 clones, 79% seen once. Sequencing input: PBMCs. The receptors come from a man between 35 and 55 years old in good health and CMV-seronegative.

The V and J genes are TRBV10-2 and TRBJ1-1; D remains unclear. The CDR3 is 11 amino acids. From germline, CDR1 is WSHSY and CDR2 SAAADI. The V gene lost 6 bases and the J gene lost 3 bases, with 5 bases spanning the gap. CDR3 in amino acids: CASRGDTEAFF. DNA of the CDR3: TGCGCCAGCAGGGGCGACACTGAAGCTTTCTTT.

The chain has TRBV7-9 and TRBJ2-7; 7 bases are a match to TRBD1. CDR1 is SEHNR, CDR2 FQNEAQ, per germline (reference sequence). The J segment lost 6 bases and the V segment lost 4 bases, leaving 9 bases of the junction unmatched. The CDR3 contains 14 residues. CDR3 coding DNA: TGTGCCAGCAGCTCTAGACAGGGTGTCCGCGAGCAGTACTTC. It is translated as CASSSRQGVREQYF.

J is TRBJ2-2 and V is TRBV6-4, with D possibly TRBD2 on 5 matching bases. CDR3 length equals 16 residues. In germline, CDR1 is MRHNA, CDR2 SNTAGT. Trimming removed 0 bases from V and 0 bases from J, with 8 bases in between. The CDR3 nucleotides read TGTGCCAGCAGTGACTCGTGGACTGCGAACACCGGGGAGCTGTTTTTT. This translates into CASSDSWTANTGELFF.

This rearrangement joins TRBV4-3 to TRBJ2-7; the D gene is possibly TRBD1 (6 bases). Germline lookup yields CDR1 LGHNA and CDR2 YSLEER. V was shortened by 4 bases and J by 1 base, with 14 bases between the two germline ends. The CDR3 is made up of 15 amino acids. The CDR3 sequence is CASSPDRSVSYEQYF. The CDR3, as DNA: TGCGCCAGCAGCCCCGACAGGTCCGTTTCCTACGAGCAGTACTTC.

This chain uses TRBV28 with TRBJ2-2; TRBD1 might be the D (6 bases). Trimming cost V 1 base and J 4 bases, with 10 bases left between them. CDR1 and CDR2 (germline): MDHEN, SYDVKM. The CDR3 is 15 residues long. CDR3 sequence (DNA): TGTGCCAGCAGTTTATTGGGGGCGGGCACCGGGGAGCTGTTTTTT. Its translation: CASSLLGAGTGELFF. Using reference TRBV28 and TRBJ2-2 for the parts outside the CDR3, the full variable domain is DVKVTQSSRYLVKRTGEKVFLECVQDMDHENMFWYRQDPGLGLRLIYFSYDVKMKEKGDIPEGYSVSREKKERFSLILESASTNQTSMYLCASSLLGAGTGELFFGEGSRLTVL.

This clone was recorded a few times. The CDR3 spells CASSSLGGGQGKRNIQYF. CDR3 DNA sequence: TGTGCCAGCAGCTCCCTCGGGGGGGGACAGGGGAAACGAAACATTCAGTACTTC. The V gene is TRBV11-1, the J gene TRBJ2-4, with TRBD1 matching over 10 bases. Germline CDR1 reads SGHAT; CDR2 reads FQDESV (reference sequence). With V trimmed by 4 bases and J by 6 bases, 15 bases remained unmatched. CDR3 size: 18 residues.

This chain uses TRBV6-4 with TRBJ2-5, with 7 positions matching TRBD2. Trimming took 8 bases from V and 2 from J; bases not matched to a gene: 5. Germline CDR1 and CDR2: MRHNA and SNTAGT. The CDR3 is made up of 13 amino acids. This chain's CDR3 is CASARETQETQYF. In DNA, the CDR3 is TGTGCCAGCGCGCGGGAGACTCAAGAGACCCAGTACTTC.

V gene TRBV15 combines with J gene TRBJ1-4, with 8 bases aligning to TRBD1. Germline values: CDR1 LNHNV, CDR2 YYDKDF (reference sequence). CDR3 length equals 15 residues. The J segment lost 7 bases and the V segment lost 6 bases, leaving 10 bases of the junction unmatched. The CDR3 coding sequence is TGTGCCACCAGTCTCGGACAGGGTACGGGTGAAAAACTGTTTTTT. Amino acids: CATSLGQGTGEKLFF.

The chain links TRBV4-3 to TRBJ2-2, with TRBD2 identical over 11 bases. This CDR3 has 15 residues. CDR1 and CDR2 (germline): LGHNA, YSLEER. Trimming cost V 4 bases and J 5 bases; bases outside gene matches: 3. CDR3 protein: CASSLGTSGTGELFF. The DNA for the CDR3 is TGCGCCAGCAGCCTAGGGACTAGCGGAACCGGGGAGCTGTTTTTT.

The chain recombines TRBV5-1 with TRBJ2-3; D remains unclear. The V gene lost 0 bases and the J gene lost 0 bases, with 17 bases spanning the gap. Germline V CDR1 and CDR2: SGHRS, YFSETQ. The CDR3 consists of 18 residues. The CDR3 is CASSLASYTKSSTDTQYF. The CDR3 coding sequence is TGCGCCAGCAGCTTGGCAAGTTATACAAAATCTAGCACAGATACGCAGTATTTT.

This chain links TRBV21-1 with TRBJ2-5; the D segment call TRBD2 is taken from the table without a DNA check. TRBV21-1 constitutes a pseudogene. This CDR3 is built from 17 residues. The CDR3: CASSKVSRGGNQETQYF. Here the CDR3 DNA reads TGTGCCAGCAGCAAAGTATCTCGGGGGGGAAACCAAGAGACCCAGTACTTC.

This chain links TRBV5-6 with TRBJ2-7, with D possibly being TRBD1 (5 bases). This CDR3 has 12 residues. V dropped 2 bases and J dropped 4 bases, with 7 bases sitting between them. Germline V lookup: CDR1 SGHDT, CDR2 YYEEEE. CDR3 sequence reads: CASSFKGYEQYF. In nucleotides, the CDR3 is TGTGCCAGCAGCTTCAAGGGGTACGAGCAGTACTTC.

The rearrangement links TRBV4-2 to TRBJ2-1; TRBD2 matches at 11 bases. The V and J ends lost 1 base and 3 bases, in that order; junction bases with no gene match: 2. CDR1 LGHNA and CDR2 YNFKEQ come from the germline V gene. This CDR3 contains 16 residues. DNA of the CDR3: TGTGCCAGCAGCCAAGGAGGGACTAGCGGCTACAATGAGCAGTTCTTC. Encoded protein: CASSQGGTSGYNEQFF.

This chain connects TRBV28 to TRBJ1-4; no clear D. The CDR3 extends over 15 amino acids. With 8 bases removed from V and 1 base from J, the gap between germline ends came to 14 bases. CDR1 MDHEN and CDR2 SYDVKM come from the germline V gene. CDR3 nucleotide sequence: TGTGCCAGCTTCCCCCACGGGGTAACTAATGAAAAACTGTTTTTT. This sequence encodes CASFPHGVTNEKLFF. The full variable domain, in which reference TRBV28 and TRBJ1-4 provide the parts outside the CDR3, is DVKVTQSSRYLVKRTGEKVFLECVQDMDHENMFWYRQDPGLGLRLIYFSYDVKMKEKGDIPEGYSVSREKKERFSLILESASTNQTSMYLCASFPHGVTNEKLFFGSGTQLSVL.

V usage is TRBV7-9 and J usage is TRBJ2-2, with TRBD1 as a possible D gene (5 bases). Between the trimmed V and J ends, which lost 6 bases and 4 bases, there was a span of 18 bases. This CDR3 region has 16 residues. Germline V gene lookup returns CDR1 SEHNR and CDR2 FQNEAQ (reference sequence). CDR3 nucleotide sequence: TGTGCCAGCAGTTCCCCCTGGGGCAGACCCACCGGGGAGCTGTTTTTT. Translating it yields CASSSPWGRPTGELFF.

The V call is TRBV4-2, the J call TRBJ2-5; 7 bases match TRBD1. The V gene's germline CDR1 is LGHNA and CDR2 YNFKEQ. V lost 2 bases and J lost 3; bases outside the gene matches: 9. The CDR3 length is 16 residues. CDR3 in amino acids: CASSQTQGNRKETQYF. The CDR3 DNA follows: TGTGCCAGCAGCCAAACACAGGGGAACAGGAAAGAGACCCAGTACTTC.

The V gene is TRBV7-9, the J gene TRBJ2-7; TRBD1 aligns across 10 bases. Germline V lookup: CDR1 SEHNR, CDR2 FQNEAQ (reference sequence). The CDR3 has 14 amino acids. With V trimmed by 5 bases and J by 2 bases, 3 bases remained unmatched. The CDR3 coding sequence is TGTGCCAGCAGCCCTGGACAGGGGGCCTACGAGCAGTACTTC. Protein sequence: CASSPGQGAYEQYF.

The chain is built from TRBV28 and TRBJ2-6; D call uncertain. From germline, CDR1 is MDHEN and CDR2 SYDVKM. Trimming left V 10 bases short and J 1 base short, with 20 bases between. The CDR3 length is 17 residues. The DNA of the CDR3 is TGTGCCAACCCCCGTTTTGGGCCTACTTCTGGGGCCAACGTCCTGACTTTC. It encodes CANPRFGPTSGANVLTF.

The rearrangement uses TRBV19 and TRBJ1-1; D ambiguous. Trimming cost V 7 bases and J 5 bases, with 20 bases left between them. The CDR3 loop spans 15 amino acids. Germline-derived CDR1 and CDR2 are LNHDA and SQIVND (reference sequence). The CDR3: CASNPPPGVKTEAFF. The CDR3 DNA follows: TGTGCCAGTAACCCCCCTCCGGGAGTAAAAACTGAAGCTTTCTTT.

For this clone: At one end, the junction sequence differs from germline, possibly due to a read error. The DNA for the CDR3 is TGTTCCAGCGGGCGGGCAGCCGGCTATGGCTACACCTTC. Translated, it gives CSSGRAAGYGYTF. The chain combines TRBV7-9 with TRBJ1-2; D is unclear. CDR3 length: 13 amino acids. Per germline, CDR1 SEHNR and CDR2 FQNEAQ (reference sequence).

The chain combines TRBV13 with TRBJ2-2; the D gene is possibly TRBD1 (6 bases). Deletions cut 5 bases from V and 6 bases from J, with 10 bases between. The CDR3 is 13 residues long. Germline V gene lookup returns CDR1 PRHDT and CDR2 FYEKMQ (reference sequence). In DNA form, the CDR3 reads TGTGCCAGCAGCCCCCAGGGGCCCGGGGAGCTGTTTTTT. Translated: CASSPQGPGELFF.

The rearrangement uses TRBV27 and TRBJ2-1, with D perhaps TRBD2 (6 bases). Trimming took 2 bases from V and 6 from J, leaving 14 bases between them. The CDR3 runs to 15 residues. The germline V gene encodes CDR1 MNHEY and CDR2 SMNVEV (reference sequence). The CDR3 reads CASSLETGAGNEQFF. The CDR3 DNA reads TGTGCCAGCAGTTTAGAGACGGGAGCGGGCAATGAGCAGTTCTTC.

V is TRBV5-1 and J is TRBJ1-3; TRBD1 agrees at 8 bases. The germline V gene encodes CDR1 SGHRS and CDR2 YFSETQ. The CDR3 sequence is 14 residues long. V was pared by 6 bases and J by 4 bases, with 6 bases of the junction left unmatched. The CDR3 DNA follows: TGCGCCAGCAAGCCAGGGGGCGAGGGAAACACCATATATTTT. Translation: CASKPGGEGNTIYF.

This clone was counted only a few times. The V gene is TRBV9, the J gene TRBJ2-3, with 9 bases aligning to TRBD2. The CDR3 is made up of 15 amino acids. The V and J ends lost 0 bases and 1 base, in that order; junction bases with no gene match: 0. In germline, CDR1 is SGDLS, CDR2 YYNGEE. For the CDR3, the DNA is TGTGCCAGCAGCGTAGGGACTAGCGGCACAGATACGCAGTATTTT. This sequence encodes CASSVGTSGTDTQYF.

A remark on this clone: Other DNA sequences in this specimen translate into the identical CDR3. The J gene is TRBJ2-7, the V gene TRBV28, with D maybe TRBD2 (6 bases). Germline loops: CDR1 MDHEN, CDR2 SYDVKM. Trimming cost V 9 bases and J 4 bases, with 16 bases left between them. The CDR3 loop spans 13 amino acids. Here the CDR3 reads CASLALASYEQYF. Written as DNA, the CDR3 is TGTGCCAGTCTGGCGCTAGCGAGTTACGAGCAGTACTTC.

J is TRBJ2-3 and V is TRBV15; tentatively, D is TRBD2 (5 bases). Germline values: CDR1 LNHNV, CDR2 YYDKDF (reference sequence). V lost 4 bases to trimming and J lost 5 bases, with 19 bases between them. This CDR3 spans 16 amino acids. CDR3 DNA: TGTGCCACCAGCATAACGGGGTCCCTAATCGGAGATACGCAGTATTTT. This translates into CATSITGSLIGDTQYF.

The CDR3 coding sequence is TGTGCCAGCAGCTTGGAGGGCGGGTTTAGAGCCTACGAGCAGTACTTC. This translates into CASSLEGGFRAYEQYF. This sequence joins TRBV5-8 and TRBJ2-7, with a possible D match to TRBD2 (5 bases). Per the germline V gene, CDR1 is SGHTS and CDR2 is YDEGEE. Between the trimmed V and J ends, which lost 0 bases and 2 bases, there was a span of 15 bases. This CDR3 contains 16 residues. Drawing the rest from reference TRBV5-8 and TRBJ2-7, the complete variable domain is EAGVTQSPTHLIKTRGQQATLRCSPISGHTSVYWYQQALGLGLQFLLWYDEGEERNRGNFPPRFSGRQFPNYSSELNVNALELEDSALYLCASSLEGGFRAYEQYFGPGTRLTVT.

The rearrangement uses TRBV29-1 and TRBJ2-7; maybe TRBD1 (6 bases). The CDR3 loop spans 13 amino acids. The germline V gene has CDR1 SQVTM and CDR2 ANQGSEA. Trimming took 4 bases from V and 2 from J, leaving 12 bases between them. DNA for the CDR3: TGCAGCGTTGTACGGGACACCACCTACGAGCAGTACTTC. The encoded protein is CSVVRDTTYEQYF.

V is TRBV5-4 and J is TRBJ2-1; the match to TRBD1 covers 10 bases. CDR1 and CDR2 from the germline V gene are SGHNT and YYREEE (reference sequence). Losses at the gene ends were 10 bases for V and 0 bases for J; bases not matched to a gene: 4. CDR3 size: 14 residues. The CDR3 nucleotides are TGTGCCGCAAGGACAGGGGGCTCCTACAATGAGCAGTTCTTC. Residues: CAARTGGSYNEQFF.

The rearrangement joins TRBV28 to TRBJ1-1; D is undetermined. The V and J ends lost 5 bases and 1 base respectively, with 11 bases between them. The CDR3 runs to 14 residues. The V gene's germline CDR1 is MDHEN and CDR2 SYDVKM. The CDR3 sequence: CASSPSGENTEAFF. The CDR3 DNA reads TGTGCCAGCAGTCCTTCGGGAGAGAACACTGAAGCTTTCTTT.

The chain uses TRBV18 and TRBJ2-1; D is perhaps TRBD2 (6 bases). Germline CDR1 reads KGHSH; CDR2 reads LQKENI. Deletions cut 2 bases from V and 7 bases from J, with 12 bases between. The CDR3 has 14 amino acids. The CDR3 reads CASSPTSRPNEQFF. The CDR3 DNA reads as TGTGCCAGCTCACCAACTAGCCGGCCAAATGAGCAGTTCTTC.